Here is one T cell receptor (beta chain) with its context. This clonotype has a handful of counts. Its antigen remains unidentified. The input lacks base qualities; no much larger clone sits a single base away. This sample was taken from a study of T cells after yellow fever vaccination (dated by TCRdb to between 2018 and 2020). With respect to the entire study: The SMART-Seq v4 Ultra Low Input RNA kit was used to prepare libraries from fractions with low cell numbers. To follow T-cell clones before and after both primary and booster YFV17D yellow fever vaccination, bulk TCR alpha and beta repertoires underwent longitudinal sequencing. Two healthy male donors, one aged 18 to 30 and one aged 30 to 40 years, were included in the cohort. Blood samples were taken at several timepoints before and after primary and secondary immunization, and bulk PBMC replicates and cell subsets were isolated. The full study reports these points: Because only two donors were included in the study, the extent to which the findings can be generalized is limited. A small share of clonotypes was detected in both CD4 and CD8 compartments, with the overlap likely arising from convergent recombination. Compared with the primary T-cell response, the secondary T-cell response was weaker but faster, peaking on day 5 rather than day 15. FACS-sorted repertoires could contain abundant contaminating clonotypes from the bulk population, so computational filtering was required. Most clones expanded after primary vaccination (roughly 96% of CD4 and roughly 90% of CD8) were re-detected after the booster, suggesting that broad memory maintenance occurred.

CDR1 and CDR2 are drawn from the germline V gene (reference sequence): SEHNR, FQNEAQ. From V the trimming removes 3 bases and from J it removes 2 bases, while the gene matches leave 5 bases of the junction unaccounted for. The CDR3, cysteine through phenylalanine, is 16 amino acids long. The CDR3 DNA has 48 bases and is translated from base 1. TCR cDNA was made using 5'RACE template switching, a step that added a universal primer site and unique molecular identifiers. Priming of cDNA synthesis was performed from both the TCR alpha and TCR beta constant segments. Two PCR steps were used to amplify libraries, with sample barcodes and sequencing adapters being added in the second step. Sequencing of libraries was done on Illumina HiSeq 2500 (2x100 bp) or NovaSeq (2x150 bp). Under the source paper's analysis protocol: MIGEC was used to demultiplex reads and collapse the reads into UMI consensus sequences, and MiXCR was used for V(D)J alignment. Clonotypes responding to the vaccine were identified with edgeR on replicate PBMC samples, with the criteria of FDR below 0.01 and a log2 fold change above 5 up to day 15. Each bulk clonotype received a CD4 or CD8 identity based on whether the sequenced CD4 or CD8 repertoire contained that clonotype at higher abundance. Using fastp at Q25 and MiXCR, TCRdb reprocessed the public reads and kept productive beta chains. Each entry merges the rows of one CDR3 protein and shows their most common DNA and genes. The V and J calls follow TCRdb's processing rather than the paper's. This sample holds 500,000 to 650,000 distinct CDR3 sequences; roughly 12% were observed only once. Of the sample, approximately 15% falls within the top ten clones.

Explained via the paper, the treatment or condition label denotes: live attenuated yellow fever vaccine strain. At each blood-draw timepoint, two biological replicates of bulk PBMCs were obtained. PBMCs were isolated from peripheral blood using a standard Ficoll-Paque protocol. TriZol was used to extract RNA from bulk PBMCs, CD4 and CD8 fractions, and dextramer-positive and dextramer-negative fractions. Rearrangement joined TRBV7-9 to TRBJ2-3; 10 junctional bases match TRBD2. Sequenced material: PBMCs, taken on the day of the yellow fever booster vaccination. This clonotype originated in a man aged 30-40 years who received the YFV17D yellow fever vaccine. The encoded CDR3 is CASSFWTSGFTDTQYF. The bases read TGTGCCAGCAGCTTCTGGACTAGCGGATTCACAGATACGCAGTATTTT.